Given below is one T cell receptor beta chain in context. Its target is not known. A much larger clone lies a single base off, so this may be a read error. Sample-barcoded 5' priming and a J-beta primer mix drove a second PCR of roughly 7 to 11 cycles. Sequencing yielded, for each sample, at least 2.5 million paired-end reads carrying CDR3. TCRdb itself ran the 5' RACE reads through MiXCR, one entry per CDR3 protein. The data show fewer than 1,000,000 distinct CDR3 sequences, roughly 44% seen once. This sample is part of a study of blood T cells in healthy people across ages. Study findings and constraints: It was not possible, with unsorted PBMCs, to conclusively compare naive and antigen-experienced cells.

The CDR3 runs to 13 residues. The germline V gene encodes CDR1 GTSNPN and CDR2 SVGIG (reference sequence). The J segment lost 6 bases and the V segment lost 3 bases, leaving 7 bases of the junction unmatched. Caucasian, healthy and from Russia, the donors were aged between about 6 and 90. The sequence came from a man aged 60-69 years in good health. Source material: blood. V usage is TRBV30 and J usage is TRBJ2-7; TRBD2 matches 8 bases. CDR3 sequence (DNA): TGTGCCTGGAGGGGACTAGGGGGTCGCGAGCAGTACTTC. It is translated as CAWRGLGGREQYF.